These 16 T cell receptor beta chains originate from one sample sequenced in a study of T cells after somatic rescue of genetic block. The repertoire was sequenced with immunoSEQ multiplex PCR; TCRdb's copy has only in-frame clones and lacks some. This repertoire shows around 64,000 clones, 92% found once; its top ten account for under 4%. Source material: peripheral blood mononuclear cells (PBMCs). The source of these receptors is a man aged 40-49 years.

The chain recombines TRBV25-1 with TRBJ2-7; D may be TRBD1 (5 bases). The CDR3 is 13 residues long. Germline CDR1 MGHDK, CDR2 SYGVNS. The V gene lost 4 bases and the J gene lost 2 bases, with 9 bases spanning the gap. CDR3 amino acids: CASSGRQTYEQYF. CDR3 DNA sequence: TGTGCCAGCAGTGGGCGACAGACCTACGAGCAGTACTTC.

The chain employs TRBV6-1 and TRBJ1-2, with 7 nucleotides matching TRBD1. The CDR3 contains 13 residues. Trimming cost V 7 bases and J 4 bases; bases outside gene matches: 6. Germline V gene lookup returns CDR1 MNHNS and CDR2 SASEGT. In DNA form, the CDR3 reads TGTGCCAGCACTCGGGACAGCACCTATGGCTACACCTTC. Protein: CASTRDSTYGYTF.

The chain couples TRBV7-8 to TRBJ1-5, with 8 nucleotides matching TRBD1. The CDR3 has 14 residues. Germline V gene data show CDR1 as SGHVS and CDR2 as FQNEAQ. V lost 4 bases to trimming and J lost 1 base; unmatched junction nucleotides: 0. CDR3 loop: CASSWTGSNQPQHF. DNA of the CDR3: TGTGCCAGCAGCTGGACAGGGAGCAATCAGCCCCAGCATTTT.

V gene TRBV19 combines with J gene TRBJ1-5, with 9 bases that match TRBD1. The CDR3 loop spans 17 amino acids. Germline lookup yields CDR1 LNHDA and CDR2 SQIVND (reference sequence). V gave up 6 bases and J gave up 1 base; unmatched junction bases: 10. CDR3 amino acids: CASRSPGTGQSNQPQHF. The CDR3 DNA is TGTGCCAGTAGAAGTCCCGGGACAGGGCAGAGCAATCAGCCCCAGCATTTT.

Of note for this clone: Relative to the germline gene, one junction end is altered; a read error may explain this. The rearrangement links TRBV7-7 to TRBJ2-5, with D maybe TRBD2 (6 bases). Germline CDR1 and CDR2: SSHAT and FNYEAQ (reference sequence). CDR3 length: 15 residues. The CDR3 region is CASSATWMGGETQYF. As DNA, the CDR3 is TGTGCTAGCAGCGCTACGTGGATGGGGGGTGAGACCCAGTACTTC.

The V and J genes are TRBV7-9 and TRBJ2-7; D is perhaps TRBD1 (6 bases). The germline V gene has CDR1 SEHNR and CDR2 FQNEAQ (reference sequence). Trimming stripped 5 bases from V and 2 bases from J, with 13 bases between. The CDR3 is 14 amino acids. The CDR3 region has the DNA TGTGCCAGCAGCGCCCAGGACAGCACCTACGAGCAGTACTTC. Its protein product is CASSAQDSTYEQYF.

This sequence joins TRBV11-2 and TRBJ2-7, with no clear D. Per germline, CDR1 SGHAT and CDR2 FQNNGV. The CDR3 loop spans 12 amino acids. V lost 0 bases and J lost 4, with 4 bases in between. The CDR3 spells CASSLDRYEQYF. The CDR3 nucleotides are TGTGCCAGCAGCTTAGATCGATACGAGCAGTACTTC.

V gene TRBV11-3 combines with J gene TRBJ2-1; D ambiguous. The CDR3 covers 12 residues. From germline, CDR1 is SGHNT and CDR2 YENEEA. The ends were cut back, 5 bases at V and 10 bases at J, with 12 bases in the middle. In DNA form, the CDR3 reads TGTGCCAGCAGCAATCGACTCACCGAGCAGTTCTTC. Translation: CASSNRLTEQFF.

This CDR3 is CAWSVGSGTYEQYF. CDR3 nucleotides: TGTGCCTGGAGTGTGGGTTCAGGAACCTACGAGCAGTACTTC. V and J are TRBV30 and TRBJ2-7; no firm D call. The CDR3 sequence is 14 residues long. Trimming took off 0 bases at V and 2 bases at J, with 11 bases between the two ends. Germline V gene sequence: CDR1 GTSNPN, CDR2 SVGIG (reference sequence).

In its sample, this clone was seen once. The chain combines TRBV9 with TRBJ2-3; D is perhaps TRBD2 (5 bases). The CDR3 totals 14 residues. CDR1 is SGDLS and CDR2 is YYNGEE in the germline V gene. V was clipped by 3 bases and J by 0 bases, with 8 bases between them. DNA for the CDR3: TGTGCCAGCAGCGGTGGACTGAGCACAGATACGCAGTATTTT. It translates to CASSGGLSTDTQYF.

The chain has TRBV10-2 and TRBJ2-3; D perhaps matches TRBD1 (6 bases). CDR1 is WSHSY and CDR2 is SAAADI in the germline V gene. Deletions cut 6 bases from V and 2 bases from J, with 15 bases between. This CDR3 region has 15 residues. Here the CDR3 DNA reads TGCGCCAGCAGGGGACACACCCGCACCACAGATACGCAGTATTTT. It codes for CASRGHTRTTDTQYF.

The chain has TRBV27 and TRBJ1-4, with D possibly matching TRBD1 (6 bases). CDR3 size: 19 residues. V lost 7 bases to trimming and J lost 5 bases, with 29 bases between them. Germline V gives CDR1 MNHEY, CDR2 SMNVEV (reference sequence). The DNA of the CDR3 is TGTGCCAGCAAGCGTCGTCTAGGGGGACGCAATTTAGCAAATGAAAAACTGTTTTTT. Encoded protein: CASKRRLGGRNLANEKLFF.

The chain links TRBV4-2 to TRBJ1-6; tentatively, D is TRBD1 (5 bases). Deletions cut 0 bases from V and 7 bases from J, with 13 bases between. CDR1 LGHNA and CDR2 YNFKEQ come from the germline V gene. CDR3 size: 16 residues. CDR3 nucleotides: TGTGCCAGCAGCCAAGATTTAGGGCGGGGGAATTCACCCCTCCACTTT. Amino acid sequence: CASSQDLGRGNSPLHF.

V gene TRBV7-8 combines with J gene TRBJ2-7; no reliable D call. The germline V and J ends were trimmed by 2 bases and 0 bases, with 8 bases remaining between them. The CDR3 is made up of 14 amino acids. Germline CDR1 SGHVS, CDR2 FQNEAQ. The CDR3 bases are TGTGCCAGCAGCTTATGGGCCACCTCCTACGAGCAGTACTTC. This gives the protein CASSLWATSYEQYF.

This chain connects TRBV7-2 to TRBJ1-6; D remains ambiguous. The CDR3 has 12 residues. Trimming took off 4 bases at V and 7 bases at J, with 5 bases between the two ends. CDR1 is SGHTA, CDR2 FQGNSA, per germline. The CDR3 DNA reads as TGTGCCAGCAGCTGGCAGAATTCACCCCTCCACTTT. Amino acid sequence: CASSWQNSPLHF. Full variable domain (missing parts from reference TRBV7-2 and TRBJ1-6): GAGVSQSPSNKVTEKGKDVELRCDPISGHTALYWYRQSLGQGLEFLIYFQGNSAPDKSGLPSDRFSAERTGGSVSTLTIQRTQQEDSAVYLCASSWQNSPLHFGNGTRLTVT.

This chain uses TRBV7-9 with TRBJ2-7; 10 bases align to TRBD1. The CDR3 spans 14 residues. V shed 4 bases and J 7 bases; nucleotides not matched to a gene: 7. Germline V CDR1 and CDR2: SEHNR, FQNEAQ (reference sequence). The CDR3 is CASSSRTGGEEQYF. The CDR3, as DNA: TGTGCCAGCAGCTCAAGGACAGGGGGTGAAGAGCAGTACTTC.